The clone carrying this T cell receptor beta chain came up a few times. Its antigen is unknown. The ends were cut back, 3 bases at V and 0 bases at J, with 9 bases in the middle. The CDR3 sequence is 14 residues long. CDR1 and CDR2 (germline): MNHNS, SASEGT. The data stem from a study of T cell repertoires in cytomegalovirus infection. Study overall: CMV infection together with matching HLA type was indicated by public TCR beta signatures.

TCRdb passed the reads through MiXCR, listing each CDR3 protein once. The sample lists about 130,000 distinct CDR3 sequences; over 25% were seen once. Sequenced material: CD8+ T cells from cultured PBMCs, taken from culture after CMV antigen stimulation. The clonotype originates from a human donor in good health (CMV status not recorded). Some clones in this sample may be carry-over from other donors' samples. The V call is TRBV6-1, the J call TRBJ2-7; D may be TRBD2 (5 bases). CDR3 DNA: TGTGCCAGCAGTGATCTAGCAGACTCCTACGAGCAGTACTTC. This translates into CASSDLADSYEQYF.